This T cell receptor (beta chain) was obtained from a study of CD8+CD57+ T cells in acquired aplastic anemia. V lost 5 bases, J lost 1 base, and 7 bases stayed unmatched. The CDR3 spans 17 residues. Germline assignment: CDR1 MNHEY and CDR2 SMNVEV (reference sequence). This clonotype appeared a few times. Its antigen remains unidentified. General observations from the study: Patients and controls shared under 30 CD8+ CDR3 sequences, highly expressed in patients.

Patients selected for sequencing had displayed CD8+CD57+ cell expansion by flow cytometry. By the time of blood sampling, patients had still received no therapy. Genomic DNA acted as the template from which TCR beta VDJ combination and CDR3 sequence profiling were carried out. TCRdb used MiXCR to reprocess the reads, holding one entry per CDR3 protein. The repertoire holds approximately 180,000 distinct CDR3 sequences, with roughly 65% as singletons. V usage is TRBV27 and J usage is TRBJ2-6; 8 bases fit TRBD1. This sequence originates from a human donor with aplastic anemia. Source material: sorted CD4+, CD8+, or CD8+CD57+ T cells (not recorded which) from PBMCs. The CDR3 DNA reads as TGTGCCAGCAGTGAGGGGACAGGCCCGTCTGGGGCCAACGTCCTGACTTTC. It is translated as CASSEGTGPSGANVLTF.